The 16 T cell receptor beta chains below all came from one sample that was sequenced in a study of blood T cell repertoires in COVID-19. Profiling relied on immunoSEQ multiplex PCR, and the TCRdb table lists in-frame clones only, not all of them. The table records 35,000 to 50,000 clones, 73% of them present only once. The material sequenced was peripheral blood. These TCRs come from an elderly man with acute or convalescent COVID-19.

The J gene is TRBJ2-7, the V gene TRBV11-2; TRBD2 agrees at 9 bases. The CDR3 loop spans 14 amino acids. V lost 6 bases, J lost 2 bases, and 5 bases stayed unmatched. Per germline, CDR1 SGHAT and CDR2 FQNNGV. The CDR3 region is CASRRGGRAYEQYF. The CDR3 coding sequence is TGTGCCAGCAGGAGAGGCGGGAGGGCCTACGAGCAGTACTTC.

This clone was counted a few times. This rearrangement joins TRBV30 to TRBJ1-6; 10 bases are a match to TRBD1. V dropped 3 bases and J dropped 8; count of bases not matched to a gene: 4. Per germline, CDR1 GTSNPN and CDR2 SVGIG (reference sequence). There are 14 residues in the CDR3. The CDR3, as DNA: TGTGCCTGGAGCGGGACAGGGGTCTATTCACCCCTCCACTTT. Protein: CAWSGTGVYSPLHF.

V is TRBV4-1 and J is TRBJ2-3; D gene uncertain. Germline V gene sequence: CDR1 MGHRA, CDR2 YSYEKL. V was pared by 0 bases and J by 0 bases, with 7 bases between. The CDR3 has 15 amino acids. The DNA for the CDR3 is TGCGCCAGCAGCCAAGATCGGTGGAGCACAGATACGCAGTATTTT. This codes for CASSQDRWSTDTQYF.

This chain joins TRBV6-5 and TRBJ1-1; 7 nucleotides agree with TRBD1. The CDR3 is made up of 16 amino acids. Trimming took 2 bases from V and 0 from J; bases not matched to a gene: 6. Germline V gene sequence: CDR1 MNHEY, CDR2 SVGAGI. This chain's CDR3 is CASSYRRQGLNTEAFF. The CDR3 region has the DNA TGTGCCAGCAGTTACCGCCGACAGGGTCTGAACACTGAAGCTTTCTTT.

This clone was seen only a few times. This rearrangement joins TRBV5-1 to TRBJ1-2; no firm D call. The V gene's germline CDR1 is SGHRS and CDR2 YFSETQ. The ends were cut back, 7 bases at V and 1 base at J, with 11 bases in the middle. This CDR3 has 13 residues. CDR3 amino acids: CASRVSDNYGYTF. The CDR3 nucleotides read TGCGCCAGCCGGGTGAGCGATAACTATGGCTACACCTTC.

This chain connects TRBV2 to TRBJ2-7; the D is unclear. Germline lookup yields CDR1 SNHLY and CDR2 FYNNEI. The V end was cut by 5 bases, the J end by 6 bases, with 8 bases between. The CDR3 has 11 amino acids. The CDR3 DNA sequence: TGTGCCAGCAGTCCTGTCTTCGAGCAGTACTTC. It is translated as CASSPVFEQYF. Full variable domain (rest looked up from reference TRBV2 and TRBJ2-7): EPEVTQTPSHQVTQMGQEVILRCVPISNHLYFYWYRQILGQKVEFLVSFYNNEISEKSEIFDDQFSVERPDGSNFTLKIRSTKLEDSAMYFCASSPVFEQYFGPGTRLTVT.

Here the CDR3 DNA reads TGTGCCAGCAGTTCGCGCAGGGGGCTCTACAATGAGCAGTTCTTC. Its protein is CASSSRRGLYNEQFF. The chain employs TRBV6-5 and TRBJ2-1, with TRBD1 matching over 8 bases. After removal of 4 bases from V and 3 bases from J, the junction contained 5 bases not matched to a gene. The CDR3 has 15 amino acids. Germline CDR1 MNHEY, CDR2 SVGAGI.

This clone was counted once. This CDR3 is CSGSVGGRGEKLFF. For the CDR3, the DNA is TGCAGCGGATCCGTTGGAGGGAGGGGTGAAAAACTGTTTTTT. The chain recombines TRBV29-1 with TRBJ1-4, with D possibly TRBD1 on 5 matching bases. Germline-derived CDR1 and CDR2 are SQVTM and ANQGSEA. The V gene lost 7 bases and the J gene lost 7 bases, with 19 bases spanning the gap. The CDR3 loop spans 14 amino acids.

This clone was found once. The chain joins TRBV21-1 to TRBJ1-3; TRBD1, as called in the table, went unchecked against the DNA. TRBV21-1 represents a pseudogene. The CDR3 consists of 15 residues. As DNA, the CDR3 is TGTGCCAGCAGCACTAAGGGACAGGGGAGAAACACCATATATTTT. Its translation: CASSTKGQGRNTIYF.

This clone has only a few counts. CDR3 sequence (DNA): TGTGCCAGCAGCTTCCCGGGACTAGCGGGAGGTACACCTCAAGAGACCCAGTACTTC. Its protein is CASSFPGLAGGTPQETQYF. The chain couples TRBV11-3 to TRBJ2-5; TRBD2 matches 15 bases. The V segment lost 3 bases and the J segment 2 bases; nucleotides outside the gene matches: 10. The CDR3 spans 19 residues. CDR1 and CDR2 from the germline V gene are SGHNT and YENEEA.

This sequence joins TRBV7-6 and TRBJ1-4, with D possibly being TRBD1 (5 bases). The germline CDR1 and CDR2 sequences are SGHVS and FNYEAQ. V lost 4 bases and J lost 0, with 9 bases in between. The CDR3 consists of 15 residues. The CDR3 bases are TGTGCCAGCAGCTCCCAGGGTACAACTAATGAAAAACTGTTTTTT. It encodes CASSSQGTTNEKLFF.

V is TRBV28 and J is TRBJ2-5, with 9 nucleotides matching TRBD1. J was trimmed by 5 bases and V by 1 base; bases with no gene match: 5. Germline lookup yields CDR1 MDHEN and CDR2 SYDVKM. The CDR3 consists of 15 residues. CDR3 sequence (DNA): TGTGCCAGCAGTTTATTGACAGGGGGGTGGGAGACCCAGTACTTC. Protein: CASSLLTGGWETQYF.

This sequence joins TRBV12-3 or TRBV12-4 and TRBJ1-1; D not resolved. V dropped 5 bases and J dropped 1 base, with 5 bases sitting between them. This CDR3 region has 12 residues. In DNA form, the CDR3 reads TGTGCCAGCAGTCGACAGAACACTGAAGCTTTCTTT. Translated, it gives CASSRQNTEAFF.

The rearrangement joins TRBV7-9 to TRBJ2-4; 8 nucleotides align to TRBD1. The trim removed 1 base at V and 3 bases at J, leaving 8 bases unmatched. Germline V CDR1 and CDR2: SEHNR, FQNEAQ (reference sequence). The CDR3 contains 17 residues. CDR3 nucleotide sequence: TGTGCCAGCAGCTTAGATTATGACAGGGGACACAAAAACATTCAGTACTTC. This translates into CASSLDYDRGHKNIQYF.

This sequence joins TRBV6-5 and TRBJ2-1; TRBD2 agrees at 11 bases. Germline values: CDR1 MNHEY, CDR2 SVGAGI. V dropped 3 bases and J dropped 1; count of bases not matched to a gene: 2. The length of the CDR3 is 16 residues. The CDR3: CASSYLAGGSYNEQFF. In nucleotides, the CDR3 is TGTGCCAGCAGTTATTTAGCGGGAGGGTCCTACAATGAGCAGTTCTTC.

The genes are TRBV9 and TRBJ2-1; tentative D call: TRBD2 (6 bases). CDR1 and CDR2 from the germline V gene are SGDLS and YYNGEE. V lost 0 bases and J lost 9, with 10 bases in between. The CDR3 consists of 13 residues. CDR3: CASSVVSEGEQFF. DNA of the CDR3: TGTGCCAGCAGCGTAGTTTCGGAGGGTGAGCAGTTCTTC.